This T cell receptor (beta chain) emerged from a study of blood T cell repertoires in COVID-19. Looking at the study overall: Acute and convalescent COVID-19 specimens originated in the United States, Italy and Spain. T cells, B-cell-depleted T cells, or PBMCs provided the cDNA or gDNA that served as material.

TCRdb's copy holds only in-frame clones and misses some; the assay was immunoSEQ multiplex PCR. The sample yields hundreds of thousands of clones, 70% to 75% seen once. The CDR3 covers 18 residues. V shed 5 bases and J 4 bases; nucleotides not matched to a gene: 19. Germline CDR1 and CDR2: LNHDA and SQIVND (reference sequence). Specimen: peripheral blood. The chain couples TRBV19 to TRBJ2-5; 7 bases line up with TRBD2. The sequence derives from a woman over 75 with acute or convalescent COVID-19. The CDR3 reads CASSRQPWAGVKVETQYF. DNA for the CDR3: TGTGCCAGTAGTCGCCAGCCATGGGCGGGAGTCAAGGTAGAGACCCAGTACTTC.